The sequence of this TCR beta chain was determined in a study of CD8 T cells in ankylosing spondylitis. Study-wide findings and caveats: The clones that were linked to disease were reported to be significantly enriched in matched synovial fluid samples from ankylosing spondylitis patients. A motif in TCR beta, a set of roughly eight highly homologous variants, appeared characteristic of ankylosing spondylitis blood.

For this clonotype: Its antigen is undetermined.

Quantitative 5'-RACE with molecular barcodes generated TCR beta libraries. TCRdb re-derived calls from the 5' RACE reads in MiXCR, one entry per CDR3 protein. The table includes some 840,000 distinct CDR3 sequences, over 9.5% detected once. Sample: blood, either unsorted or a sorted T cell fraction (not recorded which). This clonotype was sampled from a male donor with ankylosing spondylitis.

The DNA for the CDR3 is TGTGCCAGCAGCTTAGTCGGGATTACCAGGGGAAACACCATATATTTT. This sequence encodes CASSLVGITRGNTIYF. The rearrangement joins TRBV7-2 to TRBJ1-3; D not certain. This CDR3 has 16 amino acids. Germline V gene data show CDR1 as SGHTA and CDR2 as FQGNSA. The ends were cut back, 1 base at V and 4 bases at J, with 14 bases in the middle.